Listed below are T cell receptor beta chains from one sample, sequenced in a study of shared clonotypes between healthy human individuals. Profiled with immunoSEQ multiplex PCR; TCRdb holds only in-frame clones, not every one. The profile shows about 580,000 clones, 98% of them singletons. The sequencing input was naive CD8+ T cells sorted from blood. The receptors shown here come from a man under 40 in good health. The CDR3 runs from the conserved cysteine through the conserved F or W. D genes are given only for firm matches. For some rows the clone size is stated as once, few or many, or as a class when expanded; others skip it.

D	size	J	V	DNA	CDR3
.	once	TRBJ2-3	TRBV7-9	TGTGCCAGCAGCCACCCCGAAGGGCCCAGCACAGATACGCAGTATTTT	CASSHPEGPSTDTQYF
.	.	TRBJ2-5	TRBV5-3	TGTGCCAGAAGCTTGTTCGACAGAAAAGAGACCCAGTACTTC	CARSLFDRKETQYF
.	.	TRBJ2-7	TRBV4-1	TGCGCCAGCAGCCAAGATGGCAGGGGGCAGTACTTC	CASSQDGRGQYF
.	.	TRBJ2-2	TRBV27	TGTGCCAGCGGACGATACGCTGCCGAGCTGTTTTTT	CASGRYAAELFF
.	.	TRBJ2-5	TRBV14	TGTGCCAGCAGCCAATTCCGGGATCAAGAGACCCAGTACTTC	CASSQFRDQETQYF
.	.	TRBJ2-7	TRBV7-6	TGTGCCAGCAGCCCCCGCAGTCGCTCCTACGAGCAGTACTTC	CASSPRSRSYEQYF
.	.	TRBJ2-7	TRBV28	TGTGCCAGCTACGGGAGCCGTCATCGGGAGCAGTACTTC	CASYGSRHREQYF
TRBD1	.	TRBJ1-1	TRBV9	TGTGCCAGCAGCGGGACCAGGGGGCTGGACACTGAAGCTTTCTTT	CASSGTRGLDTEAFF
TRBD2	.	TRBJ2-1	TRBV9	TGTGCCAGCAGCCCCGGGACTAGCGGGATTCTCTACAATGAGCAGTTCTTC	CASSPGTSGILYNEQFF
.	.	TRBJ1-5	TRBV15	TGTGCCACCAGCGGGGAGAGCAATCAGCCCCAGCATTTT	CATSGESNQPQHF
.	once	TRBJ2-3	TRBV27	TGTGCCAGCAGTAGGCGGGACCGCACAGATACGCAGTATTTT	CASSRRDRTDTQYF
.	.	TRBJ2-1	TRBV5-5	TGTGCCAGCAGCTTTTATGACGGGAGCTATGAGCAGTTCTTC	CASSFYDGSYEQFF
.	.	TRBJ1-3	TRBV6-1	TGTGCCAGCAGTGAAAGTTTAGCAGTCTCTGGAAACACCATATATTTT	CASSESLAVSGNTIYF
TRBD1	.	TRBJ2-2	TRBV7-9	TGTGCCAGCAGCTTAGCGGTTTGGGCAGGGGGCTTCAACACCGGGGAGCTGTTTTTT	CASSLAVWAGGFNTGELFF
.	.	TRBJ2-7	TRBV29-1	TGCAGCGCCCTGGACGGAGCATACGAGCAGTACTTC	CSALDGAYEQYF
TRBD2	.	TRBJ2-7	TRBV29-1	TGCAGCGTTGAAGGGACTAGCGGGAGTGCCTACGAGCAGTACTTC	CSVEGTSGSAYEQYF